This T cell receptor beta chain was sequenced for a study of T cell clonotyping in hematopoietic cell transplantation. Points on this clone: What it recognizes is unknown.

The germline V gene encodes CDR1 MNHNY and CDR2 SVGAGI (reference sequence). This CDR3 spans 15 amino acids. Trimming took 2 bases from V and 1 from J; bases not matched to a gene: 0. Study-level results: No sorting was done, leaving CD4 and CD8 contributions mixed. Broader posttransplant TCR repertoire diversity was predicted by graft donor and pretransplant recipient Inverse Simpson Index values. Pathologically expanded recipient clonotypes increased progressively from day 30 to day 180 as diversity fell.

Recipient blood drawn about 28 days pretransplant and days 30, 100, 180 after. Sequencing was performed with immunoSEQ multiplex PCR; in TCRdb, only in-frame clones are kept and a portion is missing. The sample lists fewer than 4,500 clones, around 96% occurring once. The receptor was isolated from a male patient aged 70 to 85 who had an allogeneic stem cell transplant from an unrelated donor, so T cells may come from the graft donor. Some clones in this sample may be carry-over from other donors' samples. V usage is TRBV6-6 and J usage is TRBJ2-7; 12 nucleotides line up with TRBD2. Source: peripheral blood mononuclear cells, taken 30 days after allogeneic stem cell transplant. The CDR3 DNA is TGTGCCAGCAGTTACGGACTAGCGGGATCCTACGAGCAGTACTTC. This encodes CASSYGLAGSYEQYF.